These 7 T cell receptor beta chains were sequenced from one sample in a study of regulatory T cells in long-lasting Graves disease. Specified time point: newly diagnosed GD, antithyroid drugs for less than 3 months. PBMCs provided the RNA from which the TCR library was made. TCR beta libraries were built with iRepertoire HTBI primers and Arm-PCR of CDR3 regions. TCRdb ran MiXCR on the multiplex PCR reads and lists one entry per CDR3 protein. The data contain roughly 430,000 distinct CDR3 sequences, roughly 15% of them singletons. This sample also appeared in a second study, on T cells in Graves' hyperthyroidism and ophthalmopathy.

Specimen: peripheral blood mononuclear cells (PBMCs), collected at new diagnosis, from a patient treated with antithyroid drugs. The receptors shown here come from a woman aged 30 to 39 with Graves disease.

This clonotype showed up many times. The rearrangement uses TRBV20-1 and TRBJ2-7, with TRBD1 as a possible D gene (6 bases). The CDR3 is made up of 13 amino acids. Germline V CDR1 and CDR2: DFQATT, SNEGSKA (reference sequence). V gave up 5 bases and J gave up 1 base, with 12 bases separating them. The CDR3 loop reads CSAPRTVSYEQYF. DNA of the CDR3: TGCAGTGCTCCGCGGACAGTTTCCTACGAGCAGTACTTC.

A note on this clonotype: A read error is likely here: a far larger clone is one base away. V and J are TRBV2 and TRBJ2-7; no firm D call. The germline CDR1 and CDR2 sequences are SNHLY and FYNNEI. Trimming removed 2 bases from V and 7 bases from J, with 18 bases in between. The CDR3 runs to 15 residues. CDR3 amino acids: CASSEQALSYNEQYF. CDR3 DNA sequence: TGTGCCAGCAGTGAACAAGCGTTATCCTACAATGAGCAGTACTTC.

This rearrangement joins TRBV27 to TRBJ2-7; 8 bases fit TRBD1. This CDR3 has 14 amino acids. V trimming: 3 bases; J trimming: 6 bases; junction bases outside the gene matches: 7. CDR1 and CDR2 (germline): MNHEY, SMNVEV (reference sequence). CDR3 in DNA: TGTGCCAGCAGTTTGGGGACAGGCACTCCCGAGCAGTACTTC. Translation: CASSLGTGTPEQYF.

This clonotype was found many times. The CDR3 DNA is TGTGCCAGCTCACCACAGGGGGACTCGTCCGAGCAGTACTTC. This gives the protein CASSPQGDSSEQYF. This sequence joins TRBV18 and TRBJ2-7; D could derive from TRBD1 or TRBD2 (6 bases each). Deletions cut 1 base from V and 6 bases from J, with 13 bases between. Germline-derived CDR1 and CDR2 are KGHSH and LQKENI. CDR3 length equals 14 residues.

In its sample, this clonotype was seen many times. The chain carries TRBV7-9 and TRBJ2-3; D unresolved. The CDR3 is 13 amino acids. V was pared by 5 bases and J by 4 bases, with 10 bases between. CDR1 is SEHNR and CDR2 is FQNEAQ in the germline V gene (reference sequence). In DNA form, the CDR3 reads TGTGCCAGCAGCCCCCAGGTTCCAGATACGCAGTATTTT. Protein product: CASSPQVPDTQYF.

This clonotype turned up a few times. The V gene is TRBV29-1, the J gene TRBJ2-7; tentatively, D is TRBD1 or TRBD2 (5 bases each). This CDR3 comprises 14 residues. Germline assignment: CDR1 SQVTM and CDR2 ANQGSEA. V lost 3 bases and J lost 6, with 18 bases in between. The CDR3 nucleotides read TGCAGCGTTGATACCGGGACCTCTTTGGGCGAGCAGTACTTC. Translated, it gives CSVDTGTSLGEQYF.

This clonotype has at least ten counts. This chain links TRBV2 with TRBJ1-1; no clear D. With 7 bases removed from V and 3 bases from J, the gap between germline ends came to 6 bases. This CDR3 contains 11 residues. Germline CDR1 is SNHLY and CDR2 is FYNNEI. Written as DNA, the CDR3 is TGTGCCAGCATTACCCACACTGAAGCTTTCTTT. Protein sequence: CASITHTEAFF.